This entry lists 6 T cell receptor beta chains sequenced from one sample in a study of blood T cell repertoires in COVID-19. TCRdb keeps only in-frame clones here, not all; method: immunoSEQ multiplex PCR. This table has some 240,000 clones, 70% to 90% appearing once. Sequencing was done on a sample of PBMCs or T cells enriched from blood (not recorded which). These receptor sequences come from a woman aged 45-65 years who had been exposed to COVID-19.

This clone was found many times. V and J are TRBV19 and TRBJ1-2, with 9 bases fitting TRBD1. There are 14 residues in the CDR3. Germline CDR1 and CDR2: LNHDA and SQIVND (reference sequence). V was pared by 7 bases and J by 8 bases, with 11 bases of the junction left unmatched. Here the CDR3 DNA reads TGTGCCAGTACTAATACAGGGGGCAAAGAGGGCTACACCTTC. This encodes CASTNTGGKEGYTF.

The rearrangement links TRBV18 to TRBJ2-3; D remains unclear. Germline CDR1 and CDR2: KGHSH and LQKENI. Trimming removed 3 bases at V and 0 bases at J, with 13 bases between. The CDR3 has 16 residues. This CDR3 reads CASSPRSPWSTDTQYF. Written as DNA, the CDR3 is TGTGCCAGCTCACCGCGGTCCCCGTGGAGCACAGATACGCAGTATTTT.

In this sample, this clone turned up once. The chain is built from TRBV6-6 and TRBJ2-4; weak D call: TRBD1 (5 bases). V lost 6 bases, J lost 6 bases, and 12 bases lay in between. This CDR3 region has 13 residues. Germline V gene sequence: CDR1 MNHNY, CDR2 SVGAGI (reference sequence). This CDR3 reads CASRVQGLNIQYF. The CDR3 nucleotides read TGTGCCAGCAGGGTTCAGGGCTTAAACATTCAGTACTTC.

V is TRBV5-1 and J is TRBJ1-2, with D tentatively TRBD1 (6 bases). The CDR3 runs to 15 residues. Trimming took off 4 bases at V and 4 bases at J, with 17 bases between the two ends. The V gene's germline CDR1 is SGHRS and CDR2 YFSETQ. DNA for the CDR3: TGCGCCAGCAGCGACGACGGGGGGCAAAGCTATGGCTACACCTTC. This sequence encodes CASSDDGGQSYGYTF.

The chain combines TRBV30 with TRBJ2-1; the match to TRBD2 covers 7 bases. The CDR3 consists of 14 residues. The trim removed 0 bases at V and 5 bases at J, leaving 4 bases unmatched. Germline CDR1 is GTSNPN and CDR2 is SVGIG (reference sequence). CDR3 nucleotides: TGTGCCTGGAGTGTAAAGGGGACTAACAATGAGCAGTTCTTC. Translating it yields CAWSVKGTNNEQFF.

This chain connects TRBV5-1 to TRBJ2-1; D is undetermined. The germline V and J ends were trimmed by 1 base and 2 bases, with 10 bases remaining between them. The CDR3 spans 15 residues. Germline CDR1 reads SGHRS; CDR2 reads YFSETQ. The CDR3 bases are TGCGCCAGCAGCTTGACGAGAGTGGCCTACAATGAGCAGTTCTTC. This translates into CASSLTRVAYNEQFF. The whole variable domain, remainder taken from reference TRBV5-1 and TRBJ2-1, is KAGVTQTPRYLIKTRGQQVTLSCSPISGHRSVSWYQQTPGQGLQFLFEYFSETQRNKGNFPGRFSGRQFSNSRSEMNVSTLELGDSALYLCASSLTRVAYNEQFFGPGTRLTVL.